This TCR beta chain was recovered during a study of glioma-infiltrating T cells. For the study at large: Presurgical dexamethasone in glioma patients lasted six or fewer days. The study, taken as a whole, reports: Gliomas, especially low-grade, showed above-expected tissue-blood divergence; non-neoplastic patients showed below. Tissue and blood shared very few CDR3 sequences.

Turning to this clonotype: Its specificity is unknown.

The iRepertoire nested amplicon-rescue multiplex PCR amplified TCR alpha and beta CDR3s from RNA. Using its own MiXCR run on the multiplex PCR reads, TCRdb lists one record per CDR3 protein. Of fewer than 500,000 distinct CDR3 sequences listed, around 45% are singletons. Sample: glioma tissue, nonneoplastic brain tissue, or PBMCs (not recorded which). This receptor was taken from a human donor with low-grade glioma or glioblastoma, undergoing nonglioma brain surgery, or in good health (not recorded which).

CDR3 sequence: CSDRNMNTEAFF. Here the CDR3 DNA reads TGCAGTGATAGGAATATGAACACTGAAGCTTTCTTT. The chain is built from TRBV20-1 and TRBJ1-1; no clear D. Germline CDR1 and CDR2: DFQATT and SNEGSKA (reference sequence). The CDR3 is made up of 12 amino acids. V lost 7 bases, J lost 0 bases, and 9 bases lay in between.